Presented here are 21 T cell receptor beta chains from one specimen sequenced in a study of preoperative IRX-2 immunotherapy in early breast cancer. Clones were read by immunoSEQ multiplex PCR, and TCRdb kept only the in-frame ones, dropping some. The repertoire holds fewer than 25,000 clones, with 70% to 90% as singletons. Treatment defined: preoperative locoregional IRX-2 cytokine immunotherapy. This material consisted of tumor tissue, taken after IRX-2 immunotherapy. These receptors originate from a human donor with breast cancer.

The J gene is TRBJ1-6, the V gene TRBV5-1, with 7 bases aligning to TRBD1. The CDR3 has 15 amino acids. Germline-derived CDR1 and CDR2 are SGHRS and YFSETQ. V was clipped by 0 bases and J by 9 bases; unmatched bases: 6. The CDR3 nucleotides read TGCGCCAGCAGCTTGGAGGCGTCAGGGGGTTCACCCCTCCACTTT. It translates to CASSLEASGGSPLHF.

The chain is built from TRBV10-3 and TRBJ2-5; 9 bases fit TRBD1. The CDR3 sequence is 13 residues long. The germline CDR1 and CDR2 sequences are ENHRY and SYGVKD. The trim removed 11 bases at V and 4 bases at J, leaving 8 bases unmatched. For the CDR3, the DNA is TGTGCCGCCCACAGGGGGCAGGGAGAGACCCAGTACTTC. This gives the protein CAAHRGQGETQYF.

The genes are TRBV20-1 and TRBJ1-2, with 8 bases lining up with TRBD1. This CDR3 has 11 amino acids. J lost 6 bases, V lost 4 bases, and 1 base had no gene match. Germline CDR1 and CDR2: DFQATT and SNEGSKA (reference sequence). The DNA for the CDR3 is TGCAGTGCTAACAGGGGGAATGGCTACACCTTC. It translates to CSANRGNGYTF.

The chain couples TRBV7-8 to TRBJ2-5; tentatively, D is TRBD2 (6 bases). Germline-derived CDR1 and CDR2 are SGHVS and FQNEAQ. This CDR3 is built from 16 residues. Between the trimmed V and J ends, which lost 2 bases and 5 bases, there was a span of 18 bases. CDR3 DNA: TGTGCCAGCAGCTTAACCGGGGGAGGTAGCCGCGAGACCCAGTACTTC. Amino acid sequence: CASSLTGGGSRETQYF.

The chain has TRBV7-8 and TRBJ1-5; 7 nucleotides match TRBD1. V lost 5 bases and J lost 7; bases outside the gene matches: 8. This CDR3 comprises 14 residues. The V gene's germline CDR1 is SGHVS and CDR2 FQNEAQ. For the CDR3, the DNA is TGTGCCAGCAGCGTAGGGACAGTTGAACAGCCCCAGCATTTT. Its translation: CASSVGTVEQPQHF.

The V gene is TRBV19, the J gene TRBJ1-1; D gene unclear. This CDR3 spans 14 amino acids. Trimming stripped 1 base from V and 4 bases from J, with 10 bases between. CDR1 LNHDA and CDR2 SQIVND come from the germline V gene (reference sequence). The DNA of the CDR3 is TGTGCCAGTAGTATAGGACACCTTTTCACTGAAGCTTTCTTT. It yields the protein CASSIGHLFTEAFF.

The chain employs TRBV19 and TRBJ1-4; D unclear. The CDR3 loop spans 13 amino acids. Per the germline V gene, CDR1 is LNHDA and CDR2 is SQIVND (reference sequence). Trimming removed 3 bases at V and 8 bases at J, with 10 bases between. CDR3: CASSMRKTEKLFF. DNA for the CDR3: TGTGCCAGTAGTATGCGTAAGACGGAAAAACTGTTTTTT.

The chain combines TRBV27 with TRBJ1-5; 11 bases line up with TRBD1. J gave up 3 bases and V 6 bases, and 7 bases lay outside the gene matches. The CDR3 sequence is 16 residues long. From germline, CDR1 is MNHEY and CDR2 SMNVEV (reference sequence). DNA for the CDR3: TGTGCCAGCAGGTGGACAGGGGGCGGGGACAATCAGCCCCAGCATTTT. Encoded protein: CASRWTGGGDNQPQHF.

This chain links TRBV5-6 with TRBJ1-6, with 9 bases identical to TRBD1. Germline CDR1 and CDR2: SGHDT and YYEEEE. Trimming removed 1 base from V and 9 bases from J; junction bases left unmatched: 5. The CDR3 spans 15 residues. The CDR3 sequence is CASSLRGQGGSPLHF. The CDR3 DNA reads as TGTGCCAGCAGCTTGCGGGGACAGGGAGGTTCACCCCTCCACTTT.

The chain uses TRBV18 and TRBJ1-5; the D is unclear. The V end was cut by 1 base, the J end by 5 bases, with 9 bases between. The CDR3 runs to 14 residues. The germline CDR1 and CDR2 sequences are KGHSH and LQKENI. The CDR3 spells CASSPQGAHQPQHF. The CDR3 nucleotides read TGTGCCAGCTCACCACAGGGCGCCCATCAGCCCCAGCATTTT.

This sequence joins TRBV6-6 and TRBJ1-5, with D uncertain. The CDR3 spans 13 residues. Looked up from germline, CDR1 is MNHNY and CDR2 is SVGAGI (reference sequence). Trimming removed 5 bases from V and 6 bases from J, with 11 bases in between. CDR3 DNA sequence: TGTGCCAGCAGTCAATCAGCGGCTCAGCCCCAGCATTTT. It specifies CASSQSAAQPQHF.

Only one count was recorded for this clone. This chain connects TRBV19 to TRBJ1-5, with a possible D match to TRBD1 (6 bases). V was pared by 3 bases and J by 3 bases, with 9 bases between. The CDR3 extends over 14 amino acids. Looked up from germline, CDR1 is LNHDA and CDR2 is SQIVND (reference sequence). Here the CDR3 reads CASSIWDTNQPQHF. The CDR3 region has the DNA TGTGCCAGTAGTATCTGGGACACCAATCAGCCCCAGCATTTT.

The V call is TRBV21-1, the J call TRBJ2-3; no check of the table's D call, TRBD1, against the DNA was made. TRBV21-1 is listed as a pseudogene. This CDR3 region has 17 residues. For the CDR3, the DNA is TGTGCCAGCATCCTCAAACAGGGGCGAACTAGCACAGATACGCAGTATTTT. Translation: CASILKQGRTSTDTQYF.

The gene calls are TRBV2 and TRBJ1-1; 7 bases agree with TRBD1. The CDR3 covers 13 residues. The junction had 7 bases not matched to a gene; V was cut back by 9 bases and J by 3 bases. Germline CDR1 and CDR2: SNHLY and FYNNEI. The chain's CDR3 is CARIDRAYTEAFF. The CDR3 coding sequence is TGTGCCAGGATAGACAGGGCTTACACTGAAGCTTTCTTT.

The J gene is TRBJ1-1, the V gene TRBV13; D is uncertain. Per the germline V gene, CDR1 is PRHDT and CDR2 is FYEKMQ (reference sequence). V was shortened by 2 bases and J by 0 bases, with 10 bases between the two germline ends. CDR3 length: 15 residues. The CDR3: CASSLTVGLNTEAFF. The CDR3 region has the DNA TGTGCCAGCAGCTTAACAGTTGGCTTGAACACTGAAGCTTTCTTT.

CDR3 coding DNA: TGTGCCATCAGTGAAGGGACTTCAGGACACGAGCAGTACGTC. It specifies CAISEGTSGHEQYV. The rearrangement links TRBV10-3 to TRBJ2-7, with D maybe TRBD2 (6 bases). CDR1 and CDR2 (germline): ENHRY, SYGVKD. V lost 3 bases and J 5 bases, leaving 14 bases between the germline ends. The CDR3 is 14 residues long.

The chain has TRBV6-1 and TRBJ1-2; D call uncertain. There are 14 residues in the CDR3. The V end lost 0 bases, the J end lost 2 bases, and 7 bases lay between the germline ends. Germline V CDR1 and CDR2: MNHNS, SASEGT. The CDR3 is CASSEALANYGYTF. CDR3 sequence (DNA): TGTGCCAGCAGTGAAGCGCTGGCAAACTATGGCTACACCTTC.

Written as DNA, the CDR3 is TGTGCCAGCAGTGGGCAGGGGGCAATCAATCAGCCCCAGCATTTT. It yields the protein CASSGQGAINQPQHF. The chain links TRBV6-1 to TRBJ1-5, with 8 nucleotides matching TRBD1. Germline V lookup: CDR1 MNHNS, CDR2 SASEGT. CDR3 size: 15 residues. V trimming: 4 bases; J trimming: 3 bases; junction bases outside the gene matches: 5.

The gene calls are TRBV27 and TRBJ1-4; D unresolved. Germline CDR1 is MNHEY and CDR2 is SMNVEV (reference sequence). V was pared by 3 bases and J by 2 bases, with 10 bases between. The CDR3 spans 15 residues. Here the CDR3 reads CASSFYGPTNEKLFF. The CDR3 DNA is TGTGCCAGCAGTTTTTACGGGCCCACTAATGAAAAACTGTTTTTT. Together with reference TRBV27 and TRBJ1-4, the CDR3 gives the full variable domain: EAQVTQNPRYLITVTGKKLTVTCSQNMNHEYMSWYRQDPGLGLRQIYYSMNVEVTDKGDVPEGYKVSRKEKRNFPLILESPSPNQTSLYFCASSFYGPTNEKLFFGSGTQLSVL.

The V call is TRBV7-2, the J call TRBJ1-1, with TRBD1 as a possible D gene (5 bases). V was clipped by 5 bases and J by 7 bases, with 20 bases between them. The CDR3 has 15 residues. Germline assignment: CDR1 SGHTA and CDR2 FQGNSA. CDR3 amino acids: CASSPQDGRGGEAFF. DNA of the CDR3: TGTGCCAGCAGCCCCCAAGATGGGAGGGGCGGTGAAGCTTTCTTT.

J is TRBJ2-5 and V is TRBV12-5; 10 positions agree with TRBD1. Per the germline V gene, CDR1 is LGHNT and CDR2 is FRNRAP. J gave up 11 bases and V 1 base, and 7 bases lay outside the gene matches. The CDR3 has 14 amino acids. CDR3 bases: TGTGCTAGTGGTTTGGGGGACAGGGGTCGTTGGCAGTACTTC. It codes for CASGLGDRGRWQYF.